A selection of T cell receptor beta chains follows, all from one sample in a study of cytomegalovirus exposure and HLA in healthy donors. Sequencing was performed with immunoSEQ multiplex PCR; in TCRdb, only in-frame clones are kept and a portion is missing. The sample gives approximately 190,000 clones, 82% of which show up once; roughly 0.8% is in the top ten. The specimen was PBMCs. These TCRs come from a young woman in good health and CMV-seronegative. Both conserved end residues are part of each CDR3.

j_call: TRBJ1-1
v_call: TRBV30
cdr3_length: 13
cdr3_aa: CAWRTGVNTEAFF

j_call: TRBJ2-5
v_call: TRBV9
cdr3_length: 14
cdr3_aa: CASSGRDKQETQYF

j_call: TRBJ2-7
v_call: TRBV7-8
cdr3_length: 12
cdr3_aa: CASSLSSYEQYF

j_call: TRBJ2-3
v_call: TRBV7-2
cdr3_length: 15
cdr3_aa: CASSLETAGVDTQYF

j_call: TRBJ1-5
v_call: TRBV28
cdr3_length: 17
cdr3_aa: CASSLGGLLGSNQPQHF

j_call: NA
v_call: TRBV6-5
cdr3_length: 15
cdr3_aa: CASSYSDNQGYEQYF

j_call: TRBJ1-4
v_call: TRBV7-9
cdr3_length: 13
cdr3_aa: CASSSTGQEKLFF

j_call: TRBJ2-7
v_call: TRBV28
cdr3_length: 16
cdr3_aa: CASSLIWGQNPYEQYF

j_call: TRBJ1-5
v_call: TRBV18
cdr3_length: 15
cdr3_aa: CASSPTRGGGQPQHF

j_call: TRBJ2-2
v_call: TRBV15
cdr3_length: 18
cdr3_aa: CATSRQKGLAGSAGELFF

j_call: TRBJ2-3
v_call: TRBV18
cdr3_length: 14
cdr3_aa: CASSPQGYTDTQYF

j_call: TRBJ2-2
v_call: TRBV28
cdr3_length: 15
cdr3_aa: CASSLAGEGTGELFF

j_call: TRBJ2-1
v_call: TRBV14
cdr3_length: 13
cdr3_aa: CASEAGGLREQFF

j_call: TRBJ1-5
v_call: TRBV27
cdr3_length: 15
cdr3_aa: CASSPWDSSNQPQHF

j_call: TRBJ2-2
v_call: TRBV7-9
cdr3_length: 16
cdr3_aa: CASSFADRPNTGELFF

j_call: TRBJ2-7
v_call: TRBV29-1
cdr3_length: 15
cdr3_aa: CSVEDSGTATYEQYF

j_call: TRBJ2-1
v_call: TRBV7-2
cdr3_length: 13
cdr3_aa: CASSLQGTGEQFF

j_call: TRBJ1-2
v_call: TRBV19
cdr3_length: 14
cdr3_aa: CASSILGTADGYTF